These T cell receptor beta chains were read from a single sample in a study of blood T cell repertoires in COVID-19. The assay was immunoSEQ multiplex PCR, and TCRdb's table has in-frame clones only and misses some. The repertoire holds roughly 130,000 clones, roughly 75% seen once, with roughly 16% in the top ten. Source material: peripheral blood. These receptors came from a man between 60 and 75 years old with active or convalescent COVID-19. CDR3s include the opening cysteine and the closing phenylalanine or tryptophan. D genes are given only for firm matches. For some rows the clone size is stated as once, few or many, or as a class when expanded; others skip it.

len,abundance,d_gene,j_gene,v_gene,CDR3nt,CDR3aa
15,-,TRBD2,TRBJ2-5,TRBV24-1,TGTGCCACCAGTGATTACGGGAGGCCAGAAGAGACCCAGTACTTC,CATSDYGRPEETQYF
15,-,TRBD1,TRBJ1-2,TRBV6-6,TGTGCCAGCAGCCCTTTACCGACAGGGGGCCATGGCTACACCTTC,CASSPLPTGGHGYTF
14,-,TRBD2,TRBJ2-7,TRBV7-6,TGTGCCAGCAGCTTATGGGGGGGACCCTACGAGCAGTACTTC,CASSLWGGPYEQYF
18,few,-,TRBJ2-4,TRBV25-1,TGTGCCAGCAGTGAATCGCGTGATGCAGGTCTCTCCAAAAACATTCAGTACTTC,CASSESRDAGLSKNIQYF
13,-,-,TRBJ1-2,TRBV28,TGTGCCAGCCGCCGGGACACCGATTATGGCTACACCTTC,CASRRDTDYGYTF
15,-,TRBD1,TRBJ1-4,TRBV18,TGTGCCAGCTCACCACGACAGGGGGCGAATGAAAAACTGTTTTTT,CASSPRQGANEKLFF
19,once,TRBD2,TRBJ2-5,TRBV7-2,TGTGCCAGCAGCCCGAGGGGTAAAAGGCCTAGCGGGAGAGGAGAGACCCAGTACTTC,CASSPRGKRPSGRGETQYF
14,-,TRBD2,TRBJ2-7,TRBV18,TGTGCCAGCTCGCCCCCGGGGGAGGGCTACGAGCAGTACTTC,CASSPPGEGYEQYF
14,-,-,TRBJ1-6,TRBV9,TGTGCCAGCAGCGTAGGCCTAGATAATTCACCCCTCCACTTT,CASSVGLDNSPLHF
15,-,TRBD1,TRBJ2-7,TRBV27,TGTGCCAGCAATCCAAGGGGGCGAGCCACCTACGAGCAGTACTTC,CASNPRGRATYEQYF
14,once,-,TRBJ2-3,TRBV7-9,TGTGCCAGCAGCGGCGGATTTAGCACAGATACGCAGTATTTT,CASSGGFSTDTQYF
15,-,TRBD2,TRBJ2-1,TRBV6-4,TGTGCCAGCAGTGACTCGAGCGGGAGGGCCGCAAGGCAGTTCTTC,CASSDSSGRAARQFF
18,-,TRBD2,TRBJ2-3,TRBV2,TGTGCCAGCAGACAGCGATATTCCGGACTAGCGAGCACAGATACGCAGTATTTT,CASRQRYSGLASTDTQYF
15,-,TRBD1,TRBJ2-5,TRBV5-1,TGCGCCAGCAGCTTGAGGACAGGCTTCCAAGAGACCCAGTACTTC,CASSLRTGFQETQYF
15,-,-,TRBJ1-5,TRBV4-2,TGTGCCAGCAGCCAAACGGGGATTAGCAATCAGCCCCAGCATTTT,CASSQTGISNQPQHF
11,-,-,TRBJ2-5,TRBV29-1,TGCAGCGTTGTTAGAGGAGAGACCCAGTACTTC,CSVVRGETQYF